These 4 T cell receptor beta chains were sequenced from one sample in a study of beta chain features in type 1 diabetes. Isolated RNA was reverse transcribed in full, so expressed TCRB transcripts were sequenced. TCRdb's copy holds only in-frame clones and misses some; the assay was immunoSEQ multiplex PCR. The repertoire includes 150,000 or so clones, 9.2% of them detected once, and around 0.68% sits in the top ten. Material: central memory CD4+ T cells from blood. These receptors all stem from a man between 18 and 35 years old in good health.

The table lists this clone with a few counts. The gene calls are TRBV6-5 and TRBJ1-4; a possible D gene is TRBD1 (6 bases). The CDR3 sequence is 15 residues long. Trimming left V 5 bases short and J 1 base short, with 11 bases between. Germline V lookup: CDR1 MNHEY, CDR2 SVGAGI. The CDR3 region has the DNA TGTGCCAGCAGTCCACAGGGAAAAACTAATGAAAAACTGTTTTTT. It codes for CASSPQGKTNEKLFF.

This clone was seen only a few times. V and J are TRBV5-1 and TRBJ2-1; 8 bases align to TRBD1. V dropped 2 bases and J dropped 5; count of bases not matched to a gene: 6. The V gene's germline CDR1 is SGHRS and CDR2 YFSETQ. This CDR3 contains 15 residues. For the CDR3, the DNA is TGCGCCAGCAGCTTACTCCCGGACAGGGACAATGAGCAGTTCTTC. Translated, it gives CASSLLPDRDNEQFF. The complete variable domain, with remaining parts taken from reference TRBV5-1 and TRBJ2-1, reads KAGVTQTPRYLIKTRGQQVTLSCSPISGHRSVSWYQQTPGQGLQFLFEYFSETQRNKGNFPGRFSGRQFSNSRSEMNVSTLELGDSALYLCASSLLPDRDNEQFFGPGTRLTVL.

This clone has a handful of counts. The rearrangement uses TRBV23-1 and TRBJ2-3; 7 bases are shared with TRBD1. TRBV23-1 is labeled an ORF, and its function is uncertain. This CDR3 contains 18 residues. The V and J ends lost 4 bases and 3 bases, in that order; junction bases with no gene match: 16. The CDR3 sequence: CASSRPHPRQGCTDTQYF. Written as DNA, the CDR3 is TGCGCCAGCAGTCGCCCGCACCCGAGACAGGGATGTACAGATACGCAGTATTTT.

This clone turned up a few times. This sequence joins TRBV6-1 and TRBJ2-7, with 8 bases fitting TRBD2. V dropped 7 bases and J dropped 0; count of bases not matched to a gene: 5. The germline V gene encodes CDR1 MNHNS and CDR2 SASEGT. The CDR3 contains 14 residues. CDR3 nucleotide sequence: TGTGCCAGCATAGCGGGGTTCAGCTCCTACGAGCAGTACTTC. Encoded protein: CASIAGFSSYEQYF.